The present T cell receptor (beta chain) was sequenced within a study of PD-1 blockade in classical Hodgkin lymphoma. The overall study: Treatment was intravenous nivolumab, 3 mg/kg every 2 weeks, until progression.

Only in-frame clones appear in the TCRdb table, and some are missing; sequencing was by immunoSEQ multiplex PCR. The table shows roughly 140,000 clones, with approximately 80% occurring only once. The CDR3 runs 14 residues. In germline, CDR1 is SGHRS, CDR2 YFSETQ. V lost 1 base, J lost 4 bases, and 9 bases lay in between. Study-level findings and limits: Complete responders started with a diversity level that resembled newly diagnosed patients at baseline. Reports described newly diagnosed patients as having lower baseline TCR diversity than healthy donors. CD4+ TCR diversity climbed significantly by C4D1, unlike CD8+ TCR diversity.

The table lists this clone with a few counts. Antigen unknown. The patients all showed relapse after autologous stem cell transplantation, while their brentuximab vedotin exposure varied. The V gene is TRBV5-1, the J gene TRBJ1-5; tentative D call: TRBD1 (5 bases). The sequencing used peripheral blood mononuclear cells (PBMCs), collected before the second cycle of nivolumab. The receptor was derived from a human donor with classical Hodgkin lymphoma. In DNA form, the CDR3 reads TGCGCCAGCAGCTTGTTGGGGGGTAATCAGCCCCAGCATTTT. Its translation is CASSLLGGNQPQHF. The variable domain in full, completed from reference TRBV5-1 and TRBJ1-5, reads KAGVTQTPRYLIKTRGQQVTLSCSPISGHRSVSWYQQTPGQGLQFLFEYFSETQRNKGNFPGRFSGRQFSNSRSEMNVSTLELGDSALYLCASSLLGGNQPQHFGDGTRLSIL.